The rows below give T cell receptor beta chains drawn from one sample of a study of blood T cell repertoires in COVID-19. Profiled with immunoSEQ multiplex PCR; TCRdb holds only in-frame clones, not every one. The sample includes roughly 300,000 clones, just over 90% of them seen just once. Sequencing was performed on peripheral blood. These receptor sequences come from a woman in her 30s with COVID-19, enrolled during active disease. Each CDR3 is given with its conserved first and last residue. Fields, in order: J gene, clone size, V gene, D gene, CDR3 protein, CDR3 DNA. The D gene is left open where the match is weak. Size tells how often a clone was seen (once, few, many) or the class of an expanded clone, and some rows leave it out.

>TRBJ2-1|NA|TRBV19|TRBD1
CASSTRTGGYYNEQFF
TGTGCCAGTAGTACGCGGACAGGGGGCTACTACAATGAGCAGTTCTTC
>TRBJ1-2|NA|TRBV2|TRBD1
CASSPPTGNYGYTF
TGTGCCAGCAGCCCACCGACAGGGAACTATGGCTACACCTTC
>TRBJ2-4|NA|TRBV19|TRBD1
CASSISGQGKNIQYF
TGTGCCAGTAGTATCTCGGGACAGGGGAAAAACATTCAGTACTTC
>TRBJ2-3|NA|TRBV10-1|NA
CASSELGQQTDTQYF
TGCGCCAGCAGTGAGCTTGGGCAGCAGACGGATACGCAGTATTTT
>TRBJ1-1|once|TRBV5-8|NA
CASSLGYGVGGTEAFF
TGTGCCAGCAGCTTGGGTTACGGGGTGGGAGGCACTGAAGCTTTCTTT
>TRBJ2-3|NA|TRBV24-1|NA
CATSDSDGASTDTQYF
TGTGCCACCAGTGATTCCGACGGAGCTAGCACAGATACGCAGTATTTT
>TRBJ2-1|NA|TRBV2|TRBD2
CASSETSVGNEQFF
TGTGCCAGCAGTGAGACTAGCGTGGGCAATGAGCAGTTCTTC
>TRBJ2-3|NA|TRBV29-1|TRBD1
CSVEGTGGTDTQYF
TGCAGCGTTGAGGGGACAGGGGGTACAGATACGCAGTATTTT
>TRBJ2-1|NA|TRBV5-1|TRBD1
CASSATGGLSSYNEQFF
TGCGCCAGCAGCGCGACAGGGGGCCTTAGCTCCTACAATGAGCAGTTCTTC
>TRBJ2-7|NA|TRBV6-5|TRBD1
CASSYSGQGAPYEQYF
TGTGCCAGCAGTTACTCGGGACAGGGGGCCCCCTACGAGCAGTACTTC
>TRBJ2-7|NA|TRBV5-1|NA
CASSLGSLGTYEQYF
TGCGCCAGCAGCTTGGGTAGTCTAGGCACCTACGAGCAGTACTTC
>TRBJ2-2|NA|TRBV29-1|NA
CSVPDSDTGELFF
TGCAGCGTTCCGGACAGTGACACCGGGGAGCTGTTTTTT
>TRBJ2-1|NA|TRBV30|NA
CAWVPKGGFYNEQFF
TGTGCCTGGGTCCCCAAGGGCGGGTTCTACAATGAGCAGTTCTTC
>TRBJ2-7|NA|TRBV30|TRBD2
CAWRAGTNLYEQYF
TGTGCCTGGAGGGCCGGGACTAATCTTTACGAGCAGTACTTC
>TRBJ2-7|NA|TRBV28|NA
CATGEYRSSYEQYF
TGTGCCACGGGGGAATACCGATCGTCCTACGAGCAGTACTTC
>TRBJ2-7|NA|TRBV11-2|NA
CASSLVASRSYEQYF
TGTGCCAGCAGCTTAGTGGCTAGCCGCTCCTACGAGCAGTACTTC
>TRBJ2-1|NA|TRBV19|NA
CASSSAGEQFF
TGTGCCAGTAGTTCTGCAGGGGAGCAGTTCTTC
>TRBJ1-4|NA|TRBV11-2|NA
CASSLGTEKLFF
TGTGCCAGCAGCTTAGGGACAGAAAAACTGTTTTTT
>TRBJ1-3|NA|TRBV19|NA
CATRMGGSGNTIYF
TGTGCCACCAGGATGGGGGGTTCTGGAAACACCATATATTTT
>TRBJ2-7|NA|TRBV19|NA
CASSSALVPYEQYF
TGTGCCAGTAGTAGCGCCCTAGTCCCCTACGAGCAGTACTTC
>TRBJ1-2|NA|TRBV28|NA
CASSLSPIDSYGYTF
TGTGCCAGCAGTTTATCCCCCATCGACAGCTATGGCTACACCTTC
>TRBJ2-7|NA|TRBV2|TRBD2
CASSEPGLAGEQYF
TGTGCCAGCAGTGAACCGGGACTAGCGGGAGAGCAGTACTTC
>TRBJ2-1|once|TRBV27|TRBD1
CASTLTGAYNEQFF
TGTGCCAGCACCTTGACAGGGGCCTACAATGAGCAGTTCTTC
>TRBJ1-5|NA|TRBV28|TRBD1
CASRLPGQGNQPQHF
TGTGCCAGCAGGTTACCGGGACAGGGCAATCAGCCCCAGCATTTT
>TRBJ1-2|once|TRBV14|NA
CASSQDFSGSNYGYTF
TGTGCCAGCAGCCAAGATTTTTCGGGTTCTAACTATGGCTACACCTTC
>TRBJ2-7|NA|TRBV9|NA
CASSAGVGEQYF
TGTGCCAGCAGCGCAGGGGTGGGCGAGCAGTACTTC
>TRBJ2-3|NA|TRBV27|TRBD2
CASSGLAESTDTQYF
TGTGCCAGCAGTGGACTAGCGGAGAGCACAGATACGCAGTATTTT
>TRBJ2-1|NA|TRBV10-2|TRBD2
CASRLADNEQFF
TGCGCCAGCCGACTAGCGGACAATGAGCAGTTCTTC
>TRBJ1-6|NA|TRBV30|NA
CAWSPLWTSSYNSPLHF
TGTGCCTGGAGTCCCTTATGGACAAGCTCCTATAATTCACCCCTCCACTTT